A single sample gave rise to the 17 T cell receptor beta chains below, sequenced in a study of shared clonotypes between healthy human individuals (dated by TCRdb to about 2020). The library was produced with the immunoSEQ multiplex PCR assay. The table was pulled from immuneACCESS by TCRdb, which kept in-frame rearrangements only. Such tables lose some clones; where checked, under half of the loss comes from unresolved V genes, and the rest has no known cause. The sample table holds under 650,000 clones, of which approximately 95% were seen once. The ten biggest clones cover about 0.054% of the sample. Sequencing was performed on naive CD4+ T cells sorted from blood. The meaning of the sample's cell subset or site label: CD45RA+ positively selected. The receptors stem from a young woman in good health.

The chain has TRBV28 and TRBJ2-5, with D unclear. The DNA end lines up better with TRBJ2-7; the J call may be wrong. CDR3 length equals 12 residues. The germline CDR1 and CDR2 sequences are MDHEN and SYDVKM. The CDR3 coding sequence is TGTGCCAGCAGTCCGCAGACACGCGAGCAGTACTTC. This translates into CASSPQTREQYF.

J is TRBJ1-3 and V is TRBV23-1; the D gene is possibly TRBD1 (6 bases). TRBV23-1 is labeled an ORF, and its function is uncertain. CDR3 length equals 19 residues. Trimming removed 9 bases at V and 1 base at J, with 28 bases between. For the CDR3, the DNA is TGCGCCAGTCCAAAGGCAGGGGCCCTCTGTAGGAGTTCTGGAAACACCATATATTTT. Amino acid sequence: CASPKAGALCRSSGNTIYF.

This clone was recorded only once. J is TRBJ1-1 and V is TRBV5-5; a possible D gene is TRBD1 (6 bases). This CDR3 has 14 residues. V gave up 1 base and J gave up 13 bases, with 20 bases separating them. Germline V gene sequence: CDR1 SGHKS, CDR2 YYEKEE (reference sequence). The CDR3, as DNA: TGTGCCAGCAGCTTGTTGAATACAGGGACGAAGGGTTTCTTT. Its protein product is CASSLLNTGTKGFF.

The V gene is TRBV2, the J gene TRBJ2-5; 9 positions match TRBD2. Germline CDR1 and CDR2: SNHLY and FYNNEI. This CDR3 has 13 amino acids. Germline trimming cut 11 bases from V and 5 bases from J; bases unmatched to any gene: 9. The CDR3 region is CASAQREVETQYF. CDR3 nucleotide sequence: TGTGCCTCCGCCCAGCGGGAGGTGGAGACCCAGTACTTC.

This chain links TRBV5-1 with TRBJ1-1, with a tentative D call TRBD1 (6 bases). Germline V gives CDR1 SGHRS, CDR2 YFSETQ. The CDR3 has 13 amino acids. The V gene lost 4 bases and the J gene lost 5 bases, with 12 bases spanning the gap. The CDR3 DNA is TGCGCCAGCAGCCTTTGGACAGAAACTGAAGCTTTCTTT. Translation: CASSLWTETEAFF.

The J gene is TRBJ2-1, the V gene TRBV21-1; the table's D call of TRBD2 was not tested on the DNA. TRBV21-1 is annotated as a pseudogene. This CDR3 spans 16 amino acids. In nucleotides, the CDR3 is TGTGCCAGCAGCGTGGGAGGCCTCGACCTTCACAATGAGCAGTTCTTC. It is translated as CASSVGGLDLHNEQFF.

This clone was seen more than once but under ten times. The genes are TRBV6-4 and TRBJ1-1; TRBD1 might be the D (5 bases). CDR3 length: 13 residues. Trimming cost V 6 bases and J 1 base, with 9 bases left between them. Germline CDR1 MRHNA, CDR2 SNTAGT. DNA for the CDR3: TGTGCCAGCAGCGTCGACAGGAACACTGAAGCTTTCTTT. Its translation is CASSVDRNTEAFF.

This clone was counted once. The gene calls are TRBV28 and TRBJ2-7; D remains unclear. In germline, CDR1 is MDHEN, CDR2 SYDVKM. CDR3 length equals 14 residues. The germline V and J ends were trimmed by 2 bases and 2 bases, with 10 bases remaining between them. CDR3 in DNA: TGTGCCAGCAGTTTAAGTCAGGTTGCCTACGAGCAGTACTTC. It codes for CASSLSQVAYEQYF.

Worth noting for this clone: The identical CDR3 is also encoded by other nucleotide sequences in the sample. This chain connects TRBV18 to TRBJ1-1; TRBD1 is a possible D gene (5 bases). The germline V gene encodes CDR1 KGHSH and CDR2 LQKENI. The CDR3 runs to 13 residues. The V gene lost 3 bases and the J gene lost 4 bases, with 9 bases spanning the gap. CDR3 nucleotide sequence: TGTGCCAGCTCACCTGGGGGTTCCACTGAAGCTTTCTTT. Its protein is CASSPGGSTEAFF.

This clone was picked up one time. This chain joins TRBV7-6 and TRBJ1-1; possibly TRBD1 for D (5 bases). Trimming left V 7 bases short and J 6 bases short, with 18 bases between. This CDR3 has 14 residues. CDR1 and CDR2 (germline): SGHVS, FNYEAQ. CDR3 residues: CASKSRGVSAEAFF. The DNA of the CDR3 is TGTGCCAGCAAATCTCGGGGGGTATCGGCTGAAGCTTTCTTT. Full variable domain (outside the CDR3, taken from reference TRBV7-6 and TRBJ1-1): GAGVSQSPRYKVTKRGQDVALRCDPISGHVSLYWYRQALGQGPEFLTYFNYEAQQDKSGLPNDRFSAERPEGSISTLTIQRTEQRDSAMYRCASKSRGVSAEAFFGQGTRLTVV.

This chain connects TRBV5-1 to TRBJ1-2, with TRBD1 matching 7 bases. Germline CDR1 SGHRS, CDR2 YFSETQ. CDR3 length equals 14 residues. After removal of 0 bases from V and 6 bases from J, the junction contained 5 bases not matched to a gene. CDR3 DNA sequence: TGCGCCAGCAGCTTGGAGAGGGGGCGTGATGGCTACACCTTC. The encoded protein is CASSLERGRDGYTF. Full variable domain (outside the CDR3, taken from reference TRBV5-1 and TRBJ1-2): KAGVTQTPRYLIKTRGQQVTLSCSPISGHRSVSWYQQTPGQGLQFLFEYFSETQRNKGNFPGRFSGRQFSNSRSEMNVSTLELGDSALYLCASSLERGRDGYTFGSGTRLTVV.

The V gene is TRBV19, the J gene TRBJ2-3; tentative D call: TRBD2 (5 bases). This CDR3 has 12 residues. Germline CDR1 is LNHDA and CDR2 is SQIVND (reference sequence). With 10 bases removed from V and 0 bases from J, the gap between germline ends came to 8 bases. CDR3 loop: CATGLSTDTQYF. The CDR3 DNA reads TGTGCCACCGGACTGAGCACAGATACGCAGTATTTT.

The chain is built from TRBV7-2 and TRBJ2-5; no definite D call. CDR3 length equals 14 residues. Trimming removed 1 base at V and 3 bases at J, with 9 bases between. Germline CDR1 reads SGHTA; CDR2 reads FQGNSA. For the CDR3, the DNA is TGTGCCAGCAGCTTAGGGGCATATGAAGAGACCCAGTACTTC. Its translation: CASSLGAYEETQYF.

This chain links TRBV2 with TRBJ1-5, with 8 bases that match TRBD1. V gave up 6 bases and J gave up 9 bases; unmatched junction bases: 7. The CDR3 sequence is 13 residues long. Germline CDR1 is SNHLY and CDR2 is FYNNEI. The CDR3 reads CASRTGVPGPQHF. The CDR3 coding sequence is TGTGCCAGCAGGACAGGGGTCCCCGGGCCCCAGCATTTT.

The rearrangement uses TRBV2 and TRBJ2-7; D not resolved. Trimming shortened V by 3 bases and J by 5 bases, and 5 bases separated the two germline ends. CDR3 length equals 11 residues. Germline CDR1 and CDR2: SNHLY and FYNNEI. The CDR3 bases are TGTGCCAGCAGTGATTTCCACGAGCAGTACTTC. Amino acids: CASSDFHEQYF.

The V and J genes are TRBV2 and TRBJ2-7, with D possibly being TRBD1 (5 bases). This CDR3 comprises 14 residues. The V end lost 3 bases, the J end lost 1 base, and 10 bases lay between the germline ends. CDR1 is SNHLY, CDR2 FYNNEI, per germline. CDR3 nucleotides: TGTGCCAGCAGTGAGGGCCCAGGGTCCTACGAGCAGTACTTC. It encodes CASSEGPGSYEQYF.

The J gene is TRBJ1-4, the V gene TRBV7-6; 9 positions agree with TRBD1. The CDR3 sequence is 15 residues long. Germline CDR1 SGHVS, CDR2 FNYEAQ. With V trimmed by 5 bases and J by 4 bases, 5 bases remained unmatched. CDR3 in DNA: TGTGCCAGCAGCCCTGGGACAGGGAATAATGAAAAACTGTTTTTT. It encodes CASSPGTGNNEKLFF.